This T cell receptor (beta chain) came from a study of CD8 T cells in ankylosing spondylitis. From the 5' RACE reads, TCRdb called clonotypes with MiXCR, one entry per CDR3 protein. Here the sample spans 210,000 or so distinct CDR3 sequences, 7.5% to 9.5% being singletons. Whole-study findings and limits: Disease-linked clones reportedly showed significant enrichment in matched ankylosing spondylitis synovial fluid. Ankylosing spondylitis blood appeared to carry a characteristic TCR beta motif of roughly eight highly homologous variants.

J gave up 7 bases and V 4 bases, and 4 bases lay outside the gene matches. CDR3 length: 14 amino acids. Germline V gene sequence: CDR1 SGHAT, CDR2 FQNNGV. This clonotype was counted between two and nine times. The antigen is undetermined. Material: blood, either unsorted or a sorted T cell fraction (not recorded which). The V gene is TRBV11-2, the J gene TRBJ1-6; 7 bases agree with TRBD1. The TCR originated in a female donor with ankylosing spondylitis or in good health (not recorded which). The CDR3 spells CASSSGQMNSPLHF. The CDR3, as DNA: TGTGCCAGCAGCTCGGGACAGATGAATTCACCCCTCCACTTT.